This is a list of T cell receptor beta chains from one sample in a study of T-cell reconstitution after alpha-beta-depleted transplantation in children. MiXCR, run by TCRdb on the PCR reads, gives a single entry per CDR3 protein. The sample contains about 540,000 distinct CDR3 sequences, around 27% of which appear only once. Sequenced here: PBMCs, sampled before TCRalphabeta/CD19-depleted stem cell transplant. The origin of the receptors is a boy younger than two with Wiskott-Aldrich syndrome, due to receive a stem cell transplant. The CDR3 runs from the conserved cysteine through the conserved F or W. The D gene is left open where the match is weak.

CASSPRTETGASGANVLTF | TRBV11-2 | NA
CASSLNTGVSGELFF | TRBV28 | TRBD1
CASSRRQGGQPQHF | TRBV6-1 | TRBD1
CATSLDPDTGELFF | TRBV15 | NA
CASSGRTAGTDTQYF | TRBV6-1 | NA
CASSLGGAGGFNSPLHF | TRBV6-1 | NA
CASSLGPREETQYF | TRBV5-1 | NA
CASSGRTYNEQFF | TRBV6-1 | TRBD2
CSATKRDSGKVYEQYF | TRBV20-1 | TRBD2
CASSLRAGGNSYEQYF | TRBV27 | TRBD2
CASSLVGTGGAAEYF | TRBV5-6 | TRBD1
CASGVWMGDTEAFF | TRBV12-3/TRBV12-4 | NA
CSARVQQGLPYEQYF | TRBV20-1 | NA
CSARVTGQETQYF | TRBV20-1 | NA
CASSGSGRADEQYF | TRBV19 | TRBD2
CASRELGTDTQYF | TRBV12-3/TRBV12-4 | NA
CASRLGPPVQTQYF | TRBV12-3/TRBV12-4 | NA
CASSPLTSGQETQYF | TRBV5-1 | TRBD2
CASSLLAGNEQFF | TRBV5-1 | TRBD2
CASSPSSWGDTQYF | TRBV12-3/TRBV12-4 | NA
CASSLGTAVYEQYF | TRBV5-1 | NA
CASSFYGTGQFF | TRBV27 | TRBD1
CSAYRLAGALDNEQFF | TRBV20-1 | TRBD2
CSAATSGADTQYF | TRBV29-1 | TRBD2
CASSLDNDYNEQFF | TRBV11-3 | NA
CSAELRNTEAFF | TRBV20-1 | NA
CASSTWGEANEQFF | TRBV25-1 | NA
CASSLFQGTMAFF | TRBV7-3 | NA
CASRRQGGETQYF | TRBV28 | NA
CSVTGGVLYEQYF | TRBV29-1 | TRBD1
CASSLRLTDTQYF | TRBV7-9 | NA
CASSQQATHANTGELFF | TRBV4-1 | NA